These 21 T cell receptor beta chains originate from one sample sequenced in a study of T cell changes during pregnancy in multiple sclerosis. Sequenced by immunoSEQ multiplex PCR; TCRdb stores in-frame clones only, minus some. The sample lists under 40,000 clones, 80% to 95% occurring once. The starting material was CD4+ T cells from peripheral blood mononuclear cells, obtained in the third trimester of pregnancy. The receptors come from a female donor in good health, enrolled as a control in a pregnancy study.

The rearrangement uses TRBV7-2 and TRBJ2-1, with D possibly TRBD1 on 6 matching bases. The CDR3 totals 14 residues. In germline, CDR1 is SGHTA, CDR2 FQGNSA. The V end lost 6 bases, the J end lost 12 bases, and 21 bases lay between the germline ends. The CDR3 bases are TGTGCCAGCAGGAATACCAAGGGGCTAGGGGGGCAGTTCTTC. It translates to CASRNTKGLGGQFF.

The chain joins TRBV7-2 to TRBJ1-6; TRBD1 might be the D (5 bases). Germline CDR1 reads SGHTA; CDR2 reads FQGNSA. Trimming left V 2 bases short and J 8 bases short, with 16 bases between. There are 16 residues in the CDR3. The CDR3 loop reads CASSLSRGRQHSPLHF. CDR3 sequence (DNA): TGTGCCAGCAGCTTATCAAGGGGCAGGCAGCATTCACCCCTCCACTTT.

The chain links TRBV9 to TRBJ2-1, with TRBD2 matching 7 bases. The germline gives CDR1 SGDLS, CDR2 YYNGEE. The length of the CDR3 is 15 residues. V gave up 3 bases and J gave up 4 bases; unmatched junction bases: 7. The chain's CDR3 is CASSDDGTTYNEQFF. The CDR3 nucleotides read TGTGCCAGCAGCGATGACGGGACTACATACAATGAGCAGTTCTTC.

The chain uses TRBV10-1 and TRBJ1-4; 7 bases agree with TRBD1. The CDR3 length is 22 residues. CDR1 is WNHNN, CDR2 SYGVQD, per germline (reference sequence). V dropped 5 bases and J dropped 14; count of bases not matched to a gene: 38. This CDR3 reads CASSTRLERASGDRSTNEGLFF. Written as DNA, the CDR3 is TGCGCCAGCAGTACCAGGCTCGAAAGGGCGTCCGGGGACAGATCAACTAATGAGGGGCTGTTTTTT.

This chain uses TRBV6-5 with TRBJ1-1; TRBD1 aligns across 7 bases. Germline CDR1 MNHEY, CDR2 SVGAGI. Unmatched junction bases numbered 8, after V lost 7 bases and J lost 12 bases. CDR3 length equals 11 residues. In DNA form, the CDR3 reads TGTGCCAGCACCCAGACAGGGAGGACTTTCTTT. Its protein is CASTQTGRTFF.

This chain uses TRBV28 with TRBJ1-5, with TRBD1 identical over 9 bases. Unmatched junction bases numbered 7, after V lost 5 bases and J lost 5 bases. The germline V gene has CDR1 MDHEN and CDR2 SYDVKM. CDR3 length: 15 amino acids. CDR3 residues: CASSRTGEGDQPQHF. CDR3 DNA: TGTGCCAGCAGTCGGACAGGGGAAGGGGATCAGCCCCAGCATTTT.

The table lists this clone with a count of one. This chain joins TRBV7-2 and TRBJ2-6; no definite D call. Germline V gene sequence: CDR1 SGHTA, CDR2 FQGNSA. This CDR3 comprises 15 residues. Trimming pared 2 bases from V and 2 bases from J, leaving 7 bases between. The CDR3 sequence is CASSLRGAGANVLTF. Here the CDR3 DNA reads TGTGCCAGCAGCTTACGAGGCGCTGGGGCCAACGTCCTGACTTTC.

The V call is TRBV28, the J call TRBJ2-2, with TRBD1 as a possible D gene (5 bases). CDR3 size: 14 residues. Per germline, CDR1 MDHEN and CDR2 SYDVKM. V was clipped by 8 bases and J by 5 bases, with 15 bases between them. CDR3 nucleotides: TGTGCCAGCGAAGGGCAGGGATCAACCGGGGAGCTGTTTTTT. It translates to CASEGQGSTGELFF. The complete variable domain, with remaining parts taken from reference TRBV28 and TRBJ2-2, reads DVKVTQSSRYLVKRTGEKVFLECVQDMDHENMFWYRQDPGLGLRLIYFSYDVKMKEKGDIPEGYSVSREKKERFSLILESASTNQTSMYLCASEGQGSTGELFFGEGSRLTVL.

The chain uses TRBV5-6 and TRBJ1-4; the D gene is possibly TRBD1 (5 bases). This CDR3 spans 15 amino acids. The V gene lost 1 base and the J gene lost 7 bases, with 14 bases spanning the gap. Germline V lookup: CDR1 SGHDT, CDR2 YYEEEE. In nucleotides, the CDR3 is TGTGCCAGCAGCTTGAGAGGGGCGGGAGGTGAAAAACTGTTTTTT. Encoded protein: CASSLRGAGGEKLFF. The variable domain in full, completed from reference TRBV5-6 and TRBJ1-4, reads DAGVTQSPTHLIKTRGQQVTLRCSPKSGHDTVSWYQQALGQGPQFIFQYYEEEERQRGNFPDRFSGHQFPNYSSELNVNALLLGDSALYLCASSLRGAGGEKLFFGSGTQLSVL.

J is TRBJ2-7 and V is TRBV11-2, with D perhaps TRBD2 (6 bases). V shed 8 bases and J shed 4 bases, with 15 bases lying between them. CDR1 is SGHAT, CDR2 FQNNGV, per germline. The CDR3 runs to 13 residues. CDR3: CASRRVGTYEQYF. DNA for the CDR3: TGTGCCAGCCGGAGGGTAGGAACGTACGAGCAGTACTTC.

V gene TRBV30 combines with J gene TRBJ1-4, with a weak D call TRBD1 (5 bases). Trimming took off 4 bases at V and 7 bases at J, with 16 bases between the two ends. This CDR3 is built from 14 residues. The germline V gene encodes CDR1 GTSNPN and CDR2 SVGIG (reference sequence). The DNA for the CDR3 is TGTGCCTGGACCGTCGGGGGGAGGGGTGAAAAACTGTTTTTT. Protein sequence: CAWTVGGRGEKLFF.

The DNA for the CDR3 is TGTGCCAGCAGGATCCATAGACCCCGGGTGGACAGCACCTACGAGCAGTACTTC. It yields the protein CASRIHRPRVDSTYEQYF. The chain combines TRBV9 with TRBJ2-7; a weak D match, TRBD1 (6 bases). Germline CDR1 is SGDLS and CDR2 is YYNGEE. The ends were cut back, 5 bases at V and 2 bases at J, with 26 bases in the middle. The CDR3 has 18 residues.

A single count supports this clone. The junction shows a germline mismatch at one end, possibly a read error. The CDR3 DNA reads TGTGCTAGCAGCTTAGGTAGGGGACTAGCGCAAGAGACCCAGTACTTC. Translation: CASSLGRGLAQETQYF. V usage is TRBV7-7 and J usage is TRBJ2-5, with 10 bases that match TRBD2. CDR3 length: 16 residues. CDR1 and CDR2 from the germline V gene are SSHAT and FNYEAQ (reference sequence). The full variable domain, rest sourced from reference TRBV7-7 and TRBJ2-5, is GAGVSQSPRYKVTKRGQDVTLRCDPISSHATLYWYQQALGQGPEFLTYFNYEAQPDKSGLPSDRFSAERPEGSISTLTIQRTEQRDSAMYRCASSLGRGLAQETQYFGPGTRLLVL.

This chain connects TRBV6-4 to TRBJ1-1; the D gene is possibly TRBD1 (5 bases). The V end lost 8 bases, the J end lost 2 bases, and 15 bases lay between the germline ends. The V gene's germline CDR1 is MRHNA and CDR2 SNTAGT. This CDR3 region has 14 residues. The DNA of the CDR3 is TGTGCCAGCCGGAGGGAGCAGGGCAACACTGAAGCTTTCTTT. This encodes CASRREQGNTEAFF.

The chain employs TRBV28 and TRBJ2-7; 7 bases are shared with TRBD1. After removal of 6 bases from V and 2 bases from J, the junction contained 4 bases not matched to a gene. The CDR3 is 13 amino acids. From germline, CDR1 is MDHEN and CDR2 SYDVKM. CDR3 residues: CASSNRGAYEQYF. The CDR3, as DNA: TGTGCCAGCAGCAACAGGGGTGCCTACGAGCAGTACTTC.

The chain links TRBV28 to TRBJ2-1, with 15 bases that match TRBD2. Losses at the gene ends were 7 bases for V and 4 bases for J; bases not matched to a gene: 5. The CDR3 extends over 16 amino acids. Germline CDR1 and CDR2: MDHEN and SYDVKM. CDR3 sequence (DNA): TGTGCCAGCATGGGACTAGCGGGGGGCGGTTACAATGAGCAGTTCTTC. Translation gives CASMGLAGGGYNEQFF.

The chain uses TRBV2 and TRBJ2-7, with D perhaps matching TRBD2 (6 bases). Germline CDR1 SNHLY, CDR2 FYNNEI. Trimming took off 6 bases at V and 1 base at J, with 19 bases between the two ends. The CDR3 runs to 16 residues. CDR3 sequence reads: CASRERPGVISYEQYF. The CDR3 DNA sequence: TGTGCCAGCAGGGAACGCCCGGGAGTCATTTCCTACGAGCAGTACTTC.

The rearrangement uses TRBV5-1 and TRBJ2-5; TRBD2 agrees at 9 bases. CDR3 size: 14 residues. Trimming took 3 bases from V and 5 from J; bases not matched to a gene: 5. Germline V gives CDR1 SGHRS, CDR2 YFSETQ. Here the CDR3 DNA reads TGCGCCAGCAGCTCGGGACTAGCCGGCGAGACCCAGTACTTC. Protein sequence: CASSSGLAGETQYF.

The chain joins TRBV7-9 to TRBJ1-2; the D gene is possibly TRBD1 (5 bases). The CDR3 spans 14 residues. V lost 1 base and J lost 4, with 10 bases in between. Germline-derived CDR1 and CDR2 are SEHNR and FQNEAQ (reference sequence). CDR3 region: CASSLGRESYGYTF. CDR3 DNA: TGTGCCAGCAGCTTAGGCAGGGAAAGCTATGGCTACACCTTC.

This rearrangement joins TRBV4-3 to TRBJ2-7; D is possibly TRBD1 (6 bases). Trimming removed 1 base at V and 3 bases at J, with 13 bases between. This CDR3 comprises 15 residues. Per germline, CDR1 LGHNA and CDR2 YSLEER. CDR3 residues: CASSQGATGSYEQYF. DNA of the CDR3: TGCGCCAGCAGCCAAGGGGCCACAGGGAGCTACGAGCAGTACTTC.

The gene calls are TRBV7-9 and TRBJ2-1; D is unresolved. V was trimmed by 1 base and J by 10 bases, leaving 8 bases between them. This CDR3 comprises 12 residues. Germline V gene data show CDR1 as SEHNR and CDR2 as FQNEAQ (reference sequence). Here the CDR3 reads CASSLGAWEQFF. Here the CDR3 DNA reads TGTGCCAGCAGCTTAGGAGCATGGGAGCAGTTCTTC.